This is a list of T cell receptor beta chains from one sample in a study of T cells in Graves' hyperthyroidism and ophthalmopathy. TCRdb reanalysed the multiplex PCR reads using MiXCR and keeps one entry per CDR3 protein. Here the sample spans around 440,000 distinct CDR3 sequences, about 15% being singletons. Sequencing used blood. The receptors derive from a woman aged 18-29 years with Graves' hyperthyroidism. Each CDR3 is given without its conserved first and last residue. A D gene is named only where the DNA matches it firmly.

TRBV5-1	TRBJ2-5	-	ASSIQTGRAETQY
TRBV5-5	TRBJ2-2	TRBD1	ASSLEPRGRGELF
TRBV2	TRBJ1-4	-	ASSDYSTNEKLF
TRBV10-3	TRBJ2-7	-	AISEFAYEQY
TRBV5-4	TRBJ2-7	-	ASSFSVGEYSYEQY
TRBV27	TRBJ1-6	-	ASSLWLSYNSPLH
TRBV2	TRBJ2-1	-	ASSPALSYNEQF
TRBV5-1	TRBJ2-5	-	ASSPLDAQETQY
TRBV7-2	TRBJ1-5	-	ASSPESHGNQPQH
TRBV12-3/TRBV12-4	TRBJ2-1	TRBD2	ASGGAGSGNEQF
TRBV9	TRBJ2-2	-	ASSVELTGELF
TRBV29-1	TRBJ1-1	-	SAHRRQDTEAF
TRBV7-2	TRBJ2-7	-	ASSLGFAYEQY
TRBV6-1	TRBJ2-3	TRBD1	ASRVPGQGSAQY
TRBV7-2	TRBJ2-2	TRBD2	ASSRTGTSAGELF
TRBV20-1	TRBJ2-1	-	SASPPARAYNEQF
TRBV27	TRBJ2-1	TRBD1	ASSLRQGGNEQF
TRBV14	TRBJ2-3	-	ASSQFQGDTQY
TRBV5-1	TRBJ2-7	-	ASSYTGNPYEQY
TRBV28	TRBJ2-7	-	ASSFPKTGTLSYEQY
TRBV29-1	TRBJ2-7	TRBD1	SVIEAGQVYEQY
TRBV9	TRBJ2-1	TRBD2	ASGGELAGVGEQF
TRBV7-2	TRBJ1-2	-	ASSLLWAENYGYT
TRBV19	TRBJ2-1	TRBD2	ASSTSRTSGINYNEQF
TRBV11-2	TRBJ2-3	-	ASRPLRGDTDTQY
TRBV7-2	TRBJ1-1	-	ASSHLAGDTEAF
TRBV11-1	TRBJ2-7	-	ASSERMLDEQY
TRBV7-3	TRBJ2-3	-	ASSTGGGGDTQY